This passage covers 2 T cell receptor beta chains from one sample sequenced in a study of T cells expressing NK-cell markers. TCRdb derives one entry per CDR3 protein from the 5' RACE reads, leaving out DNA. This repertoire includes around 74 distinct CDR3 sequences. The sample consisted of blood T cells: a sorted CD56 or NKG2C T cell subset, CD4+ or CD8+ T cells, or bulk PBMC T cells (not recorded which). These receptors all come from a woman aged 18 to 75 in good health.

This clonotype ranks as large in terms of frequency. The CDR3 sequence is CASTSIYPPYGYTF. The gene calls are TRBV5-1 and TRBJ1-2; TCRdb indicates TRBD1, and absent DNA this call remains unverified. CDR1 SGHRS and CDR2 YFSETQ come from the germline V gene. This CDR3 region has 14 residues.

This clonotype is medium-sized by frequency. This chain links TRBV2 with TRBJ2-2; TCRdb's D call, TRBD1, is unchecked because there is no DNA. From germline, CDR1 is SNHLY and CDR2 FYNNEI. The CDR3 extends over 16 amino acids. The CDR3 loop reads CASSTMSGWGAGELFF.